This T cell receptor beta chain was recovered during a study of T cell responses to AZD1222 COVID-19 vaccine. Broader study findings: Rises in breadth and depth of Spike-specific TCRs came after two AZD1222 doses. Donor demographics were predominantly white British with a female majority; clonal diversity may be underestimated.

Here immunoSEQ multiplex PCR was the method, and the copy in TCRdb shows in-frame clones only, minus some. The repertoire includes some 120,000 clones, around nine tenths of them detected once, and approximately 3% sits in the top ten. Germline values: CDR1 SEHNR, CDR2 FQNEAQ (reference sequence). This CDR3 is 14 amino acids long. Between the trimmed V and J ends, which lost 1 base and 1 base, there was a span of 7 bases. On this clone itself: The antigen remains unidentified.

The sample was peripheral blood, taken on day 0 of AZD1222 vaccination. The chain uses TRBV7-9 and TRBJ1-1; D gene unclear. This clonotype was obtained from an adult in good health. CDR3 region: CASSLVFENTEAFF. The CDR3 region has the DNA TGTGCCAGCAGCTTAGTTTTTGAGAACACTGAAGCTTTCTTT.